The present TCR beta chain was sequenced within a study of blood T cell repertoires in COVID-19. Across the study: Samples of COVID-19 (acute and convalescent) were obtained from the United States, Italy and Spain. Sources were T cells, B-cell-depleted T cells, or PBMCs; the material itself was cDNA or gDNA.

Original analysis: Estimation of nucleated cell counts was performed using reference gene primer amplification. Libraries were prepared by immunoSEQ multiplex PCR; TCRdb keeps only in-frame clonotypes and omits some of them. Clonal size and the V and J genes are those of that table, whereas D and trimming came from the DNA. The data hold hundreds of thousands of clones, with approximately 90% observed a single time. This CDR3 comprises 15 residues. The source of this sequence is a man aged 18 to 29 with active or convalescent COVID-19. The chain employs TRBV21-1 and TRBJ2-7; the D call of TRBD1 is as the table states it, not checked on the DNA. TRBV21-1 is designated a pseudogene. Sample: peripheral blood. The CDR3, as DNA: TGTGCCAGCAGCAAATCAATTCTCAGGGTATACGAGCAGTACTTC. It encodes CASSKSILRVYEQYF.